The TCR beta chain under discussion was sequenced for a study of blood T cell repertoires in COVID-19. Study-wide background: Both acute and convalescent COVID-19 samples were obtained from the United States, Italy and Spain.

V gave up 6 bases and J gave up 0 bases, with 8 bases separating them. The CDR3 is 13 residues long. Methods used by the authors: Estimation of nucleated cell counts relied on the amplification of reference gene primers. Repertoires were generated with immunoSEQ multiplex PCR, while TCRdb's copy carries only in-frame clones and drops some. The V and J calls and the clone size are those of that table, but D and trimming were determined from the DNA. The sample holds around 250,000 clones, about 87% seen once. This chain uses TRBV12-3 or TRBV12-4 with TRBJ1-1, with D perhaps matching TRBD1 (5 bases). The sequencing input was peripheral blood. This receptor was obtained from a woman between 70 and 85 years old with active or convalescent COVID-19. CDR3 region: CASRPTVNTEAFF. The DNA of the CDR3 is TGTGCCAGCAGGCCGACAGTGAACACTGAAGCTTTCTTT.